This TCR beta chain was recorded in a study of OX40 agonist ivuxolimab in advanced cancers. Some clones are missing from TCRdb's copy, which holds only in-frame ones; the method was immunoSEQ multiplex PCR. Of about 45,000 clones in the sample, approximately 84% were seen once. Of note for this clone: One end of the junction varies from germline; a read error may be responsible.

The germline CDR1 and CDR2 sequences are MNHNS and SASEGT. This CDR3 contains 14 residues. The starting material was CD4+ or CD8+ T cells sorted from blood, obtained in a trial of the OX40 agonist ivuxolimab. The rearrangement links TRBV6-1 to TRBJ1-4; a possible D gene is TRBD1 (5 bases). The TCR comes from an adult with an advanced solid tumor such as melanoma, head and neck, liver or kidney cancer. The CDR3 nucleotides read TGTGCCAGCCACCGGGACCCTTCTAAGGAAAAACTGTTTTTT. Translated, it gives CASHRDPSKEKLFF.